This TCR beta chain emerged from a study of blood T cell repertoires in COVID-19. As for the study in general: Samples of COVID-19 (acute and convalescent) were obtained from the United States, Italy and Spain. T cells, B-cell-depleted T cells, or PBMCs supplied cDNA or gDNA.

In the source study's methods: Reference gene primer amplification gave nucleated cell count estimates. Clones were sequenced by immunoSEQ multiplex PCR, and TCRdb holds only the in-frame ones, with some missing. V, J and clone size are those of that table, while D and trimming were read from the DNA. The sample lists some 260,000 clones; about 85% were seen once. The cohort comprised adults aged roughly 18 to 95 years residing in 20 to 25 US areas. The CDR3 consists of 16 residues. With 3 bases clipped from V and 3 bases from J, the junction kept 8 bases outside the gene matches. CDR1 and CDR2 (germline): SGDLS, YYNGEE.

Sequenced material: PBMCs or T cells enriched from blood (not recorded which). The sequence was obtained from a woman in her twenties or thirties with acute COVID-19. The gene calls are TRBV9 and TRBJ2-1; 8 nucleotides match TRBD2. The CDR3 bases are TGTGCCAGCAGCGCTCGGACGGGACTAGTCTACAATGAGCAGTTCTTC. Its protein product is CASSARTGLVYNEQFF. Together with reference TRBV9 and TRBJ2-1, the CDR3 gives the full variable domain: DSGVTQTPKHLITATGQRVTLRCSPRSGDLSVYWYQQSLDQGLQFLIQYYNGEERAKGNILERFSAQQFPDLHSELNLSSLELGDSALYFCASSARTGLVYNEQFFGPGTRLTVL.